A single sample is the source of the 12 T cell receptor beta chains below, sequenced in a study of shared clonotypes between healthy human individuals. Naive CD8 isolation took CD45RO-negative cells positively selected for CCR7 and excluded terminally differentiated effector memory CD45RA+ cells. The repertoire was sequenced with immunoSEQ multiplex PCR; TCRdb's copy has only in-frame clones and lacks some. Among around 2.1 million clones listed, roughly 91% were seen once. The source material was naive CD8+ T cells from PBMCs. Source of these receptors: a young man in good health. Some clones in this sample may be carry-over from other donors' samples.

The chain has TRBV7-9 and TRBJ2-7, with TRBD2 matching over 10 bases. Germline trimming cut 2 bases from V and 0 bases from J; bases unmatched to any gene: 1. CDR3 length: 15 amino acids. The germline gives CDR1 SEHNR, CDR2 FQNEAQ (reference sequence). The CDR3 DNA follows: TGTGCCAGCAGCTTAACTAGCGGGGTCTCCTACGAGCAGTACTTC. Its protein is CASSLTSGVSYEQYF.

In nucleotides, the CDR3 is TGCGCCAGCAGCCAAGATCCGGCTCGAGGTGAGCAGTTCTTC. This sequence encodes CASSQDPARGEQFF. The chain carries TRBV4-3 and TRBJ2-1, with D unresolved. V lost 0 bases and J 9 bases, leaving 12 bases between the germline ends. The germline V gene encodes CDR1 LGHNA and CDR2 YSLEER. This CDR3 has 14 residues.

The gene calls are TRBV23-1 and TRBJ1-5; D is unclear. TRBV23-1 is assigned to the ORF class and has an uncertain function. CDR3 length: 11 residues. Trimming stripped 10 bases from V and 7 bases from J, with 11 bases between. The CDR3 sequence: CATSRLQPQHF. CDR3 in DNA: TGCGCCACGAGTCGGCTGCAGCCCCAGCATTTT.

The chain combines TRBV5-1 with TRBJ2-7, with 9 bases aligning to TRBD1. CDR3 length: 15 amino acids. Germline V gene lookup returns CDR1 SGHRS and CDR2 YFSETQ. V lost 3 bases, J lost 3 bases, and 7 bases stayed unmatched. CDR3: CASSSTGGAGYEQYF. The CDR3, as DNA: TGCGCCAGCAGCTCCACAGGGGGCGCGGGCTACGAGCAGTACTTC. The complete variable domain, with remaining parts taken from reference TRBV5-1 and TRBJ2-7, reads KAGVTQTPRYLIKTRGQQVTLSCSPISGHRSVSWYQQTPGQGLQFLFEYFSETQRNKGNFPGRFSGRQFSNSRSEMNVSTLELGDSALYLCASSSTGGAGYEQYFGPGTRLTVT.

This sequence joins TRBV2 and TRBJ2-5; D call uncertain. Trimming left V 2 bases short and J 7 bases short, with 11 bases between. CDR1 is SNHLY and CDR2 is FYNNEI in the germline V gene. The CDR3 consists of 13 residues. CDR3 sequence: CASSELRSPTQYF. For the CDR3, the DNA is TGTGCCAGCAGTGAATTAAGGAGTCCGACCCAGTACTTC.

V is TRBV27 and J is TRBJ1-4, with D hard to call. The CDR3 length is 14 residues. Trimming pared 3 bases from V and 5 bases from J, leaving 10 bases between. CDR1 is MNHEY and CDR2 is SMNVEV in the germline V gene (reference sequence). The CDR3 nucleotides are TGTGCCAGCAGTTTTGAGGGTTTGAATGAAAAACTGTTTTTT. Protein sequence: CASSFEGLNEKLFF.

This clone has just one count. Mismatch with germline at one junction end may stem from a read error. The J gene is TRBJ2-7, the V gene TRBV2; D is undetermined. There are 11 residues in the CDR3. The germline V gene encodes CDR1 SNHLY and CDR2 FYNNEI. The CDR3 is CASGEAYEQYF. The CDR3 DNA reads as TGTGCCAGCGGTGAGGCCTACGAGCAGTACTTC.

In the case of this clone: Different DNA sequences within this sample yield the same CDR3. The rearrangement uses TRBV5-1 and TRBJ2-7, with 9 bases matching TRBD1. The ends lost 0 bases at V and 3 bases at J; junction bases unmatched: 1. CDR1 is SGHRS, CDR2 YFSETQ, per germline. CDR3 length: 14 residues. CDR3 bases: TGCGCCAGCAGCTTGGGGGACAGGGACTACGAGCAGTACTTC. This gives the protein CASSLGDRDYEQYF.

The V gene is TRBV5-4, the J gene TRBJ2-7; 10 nucleotides match TRBD2. Germline CDR1 reads SGHNT; CDR2 reads YYREEE (reference sequence). With V trimmed by 4 bases and J by 4 bases, 11 bases remained unmatched. The CDR3 covers 16 residues. The CDR3 bases are TGTGCCAGCAGCCCCTCCTCTAGCGGGAGCGGATACGAGCAGTACTTC. Amino acids: CASSPSSSGSGYEQYF.

The sample holds one count of this clone. The rearrangement joins TRBV9 to TRBJ2-3; TRBD2 is a possible D gene (6 bases). Trimming removed 4 bases at V and 9 bases at J, with 12 bases between. In germline, CDR1 is SGDLS, CDR2 YYNGEE. This CDR3 has 12 residues. The CDR3 reads CASSPPEGTQYF. The CDR3 DNA sequence: TGTGCCAGCAGCCCCCCGGAGGGAACGCAGTATTTT. The variable domain in full, completed from reference TRBV9 and TRBJ2-3, reads DSGVTQTPKHLITATGQRVTLRCSPRSGDLSVYWYQQSLDQGLQFLIQYYNGEERAKGNILERFSAQQFPDLHSELNLSSLELGDSALYFCASSPPEGTQYFGPGTRLTVL.

The chain combines TRBV7-2 with TRBJ2-7; D is possibly TRBD1 or TRBD2 (6 bases each). V was trimmed by 3 bases and J by 7 bases, leaving 16 bases between them. Germline CDR1 is SGHTA and CDR2 is FQGNSA. CDR3 length: 14 residues. The CDR3 DNA reads TGTGCCAGCAGCTTTAGAGGGGGGCGGAGGGAGCAGTACTTC. It encodes CASSFRGGRREQYF.

In nucleotides, the CDR3 is TGTGCCAGCAGCGCGGGGACAGATCCCTCCTACGAGCAGTACTTC. Translated: CASSAGTDPSYEQYF. The rearrangement links TRBV9 to TRBJ2-7; TRBD1 matches 7 bases. Looked up from germline, CDR1 is SGDLS and CDR2 is YYNGEE. V shed 3 bases and J 0 bases; nucleotides not matched to a gene: 6. The length of the CDR3 is 15 residues. The full variable domain, its missing parts supplied by reference TRBV9 and TRBJ2-7, is DSGVTQTPKHLITATGQRVTLRCSPRSGDLSVYWYQQSLDQGLQFLIQYYNGEERAKGNILERFSAQQFPDLHSELNLSSLELGDSALYFCASSAGTDPSYEQYFGPGTRLTVT.